This entry lists 14 T cell receptor beta chains sequenced from one sample in a study of vaccination effects on CD4 cells after COVID-19. The antigens these receptors bind are not known. Peptide-pool stimulation followed by sequencing identified expanded antigen-specific CD4+ clonotypes in the ViraFEST assay. Upon completion of 10 days in culture, CD4+ T cells were isolated. The table came from immunoSEQ multiplex PCR; TCRdb's copy has only in-frame clones and leaves some out. The sample lists tens of thousands of clones; roughly 80% were seen once. Sequences were derived from CD4+ T cells from PBMCs cultured with HCoV-229E spike peptides, sampled before COVID-19 vaccination. All receptors derive from a human donor who received a COVID-19 vaccine.

The J gene is TRBJ1-4, the V gene TRBV6-5, with a weak D call TRBD1 (5 bases). The CDR3 has 13 amino acids. The V end lost 5 bases, the J end lost 2 bases, and 6 bases lay between the germline ends. Germline V lookup: CDR1 MNHEY, CDR2 SVGAGI. The CDR3 bases are TGTGCCAGCAGTCGGGACACTAATGAAAAACTGTTTTTT. Translating it yields CASSRDTNEKLFF.

This sequence joins TRBV6-5 and TRBJ2-3, with D perhaps assigned TRBD1 or TRBD2 (5 bases each). Trimming removed 7 bases at V and 4 bases at J, with 18 bases between. CDR3 length: 15 amino acids. Germline values: CDR1 MNHEY, CDR2 SVGAGI. The chain's CDR3 is CASNPVPTGPDTQYF. CDR3 bases: TGTGCCAGCAATCCCGTCCCCACGGGGCCAGATACGCAGTATTTT.

This chain joins TRBV6-5 and TRBJ1-2, with 7 positions matching TRBD1. Germline loops: CDR1 MNHEY, CDR2 SVGAGI. The J segment lost 1 base and the V segment lost 6 bases, leaving 8 bases of the junction unmatched. The CDR3 runs to 15 residues. The CDR3, as DNA: TGTGCCAGCAGGATACGACAGGGCGTTAACTATGGCTACACCTTC. The encoded protein is CASRIRQGVNYGYTF.

This clone was seen a handful of times. The chain is built from TRBV5-1 and TRBJ1-2, with D unclear. CDR3 length: 13 residues. The germline V gene encodes CDR1 SGHRS and CDR2 YFSETQ. V was clipped by 0 bases and J by 7 bases, with 10 bases between them. The CDR3 loop reads CASSLGVESGYTF. CDR3 in DNA: TGCGCCAGCAGCTTGGGGGTCGAGAGTGGCTACACCTTC.

The chain has TRBV18 and TRBJ1-6; 9 bases fit TRBD1. CDR3 size: 16 residues. After removal of 5 bases from V and 7 bases from J, the junction contained 9 bases not matched to a gene. Germline V CDR1 and CDR2: KGHSH, LQKENI. This chain's CDR3 is CASSTRQGVGNSPLHF. The CDR3, as DNA: TGTGCCAGCTCAACCAGACAGGGGGTGGGGAATTCACCCCTCCACTTT.

This clone was recorded a few times. This chain links TRBV3-1 (or the pseudogene TRBV3-2) with TRBJ1-6; 8 bases map to TRBD1. V lost 6 bases to trimming and J lost 9 bases; unmatched junction nucleotides: 4. This CDR3 has 13 amino acids. Germline CDR1 is LGHDT and CDR2 is YNNKEL (reference sequence). CDR3 coding DNA: TGTGCCAGCAGTCTCGACAGGGGTTCACCCCTCCACTTT. Amino acids: CASSLDRGSPLHF.

The chain has TRBV24-1 and TRBJ1-2, with D possibly TRBD1 on 6 matching bases. The CDR3 contains 14 residues. V shed 7 bases and J shed 1 base, with 12 bases lying between them. Germline CDR1 is KGHDR and CDR2 is SFDVKD. The CDR3 DNA follows: TGTGCCACCAGCGAAGGGGGGTATAACTATGGCTACACCTTC. Its protein is CATSEGGYNYGYTF.

About this clone itself: This sample includes further DNA sequences coding for the same CDR3. V and J are TRBV5-5 and TRBJ1-3; TRBD1 is a possible D gene (6 bases). Germline-derived CDR1 and CDR2 are SGHKS and YYEKEE (reference sequence). CDR3 length equals 14 residues. The V gene lost 1 base and the J gene lost 4 bases, with 9 bases spanning the gap. This CDR3 reads CASSLSGTGNTIYF. The CDR3 bases are TGTGCCAGCAGCTTGTCAGGGACAGGAAACACCATATATTTT.

The chain has TRBV7-2 and TRBJ2-3; no definite D call. The CDR3 sequence is 15 residues long. Germline CDR1 SGHTA, CDR2 FQGNSA. Trimming left V 3 bases short and J 0 bases short, with 10 bases between. Written as DNA, the CDR3 is TGTGCCAGCAGCTTTATTTGGCGGAGCACAGATACGCAGTATTTT. Translated: CASSFIWRSTDTQYF.

This clone was seen once. This chain uses TRBV3-1 (or the pseudogene TRBV3-2) with TRBJ2-1, with TRBD1 as a possible D gene (8 bases). Germline-derived CDR1 and CDR2 are LGHDT and YNNKEL (reference sequence). V dropped 4 bases and J dropped 13 bases, with 20 bases sitting between them. The CDR3 extends over 14 amino acids. This CDR3 is CASSLQGGLPSQFF. CDR3 in DNA: TGTGCCAGCAGCCTACAGGGGGGACTACCCAGCCAGTTCTTC.

The chain links TRBV5-1 to TRBJ1-4, with D possibly TRBD1 on 5 matching bases. This CDR3 region has 18 residues. V was trimmed by 4 bases and J by 0 bases, leaving 19 bases between them. Germline lookup yields CDR1 SGHRS and CDR2 YFSETQ. The DNA for the CDR3 is TGCGCCAGCAGCGGGGGGAGATCACGGACTGCAACTAATGAAAAACTGTTTTTT. Protein sequence: CASSGGRSRTATNEKLFF.

The V call is TRBV6-5, the J call TRBJ2-5; the D gene is possibly TRBD1 (5 bases). V was clipped by 6 bases and J by 0 bases, with 8 bases between them. This CDR3 region has 13 residues. The germline V gene encodes CDR1 MNHEY and CDR2 SVGAGI. The CDR3 here is CASSRAYQETQYF. In nucleotides, the CDR3 is TGTGCCAGCAGCAGGGCGTACCAAGAGACCCAGTACTTC.

The rearrangement joins TRBV6-5 to TRBJ2-1; D possibly matches TRBD1 or TRBD2 (5 bases each). This CDR3 is built from 15 residues. With 0 bases removed from V and 5 bases from J, the gap between germline ends came to 11 bases. Germline V lookup: CDR1 MNHEY, CDR2 SVGAGI. The CDR3 region is CASSYSGTEDNEQFF. The DNA for the CDR3 is TGTGCCAGCAGTTACTCGGGGACGGAAGACAATGAGCAGTTCTTC.

This rearrangement joins TRBV24-1 to TRBJ2-6, with 8 bases fitting TRBD2. Per germline, CDR1 KGHDR and CDR2 SFDVKD. The ends lost 2 bases at V and 0 bases at J; junction bases unmatched: 5. CDR3 length: 18 amino acids. CDR3 region: CATSDSAGGSSGANVLTF. DNA for the CDR3: TGTGCCACCAGTGATTCCGCGGGGGGTAGCTCTGGGGCCAACGTCCTGACTTTC.